The 14 T cell receptor beta chains below all came from one sample that was sequenced in a study of OX40 agonist ivuxolimab in advanced cancers. Data came from immunoSEQ multiplex PCR; TCRdb stores just in-frame clones and leaves some out. The sample carries about 58,000 clones, around 87% recorded once. Material: CD4+ or CD8+ T cells sorted from blood, obtained in a trial of the OX40 agonist ivuxolimab. All receptors derive from an adult with an advanced solid tumor such as melanoma, head and neck, liver or kidney cancer.

The count of this clone is one. The gene calls are TRBV11-3 and TRBJ2-5, with D unclear. V was clipped by 5 bases and J by 5 bases, with 18 bases between them. Germline loops: CDR1 SGHNT, CDR2 YENEEA. The CDR3 is made up of 15 amino acids. CDR3 in amino acids: CASSLTRALGETQYF. As DNA, the CDR3 is TGTGCCAGCAGCCTCACACGGGCGTTGGGGGAGACCCAGTACTTC.

The J gene is TRBJ1-5, the V gene TRBV7-2; D is undetermined. Germline CDR1 and CDR2: SGHTA and FQGNSA. Between the trimmed V and J ends, which lost 1 base and 4 bases, there was a span of 5 bases. The CDR3 spans 13 residues. Written as DNA, the CDR3 is TGTGCCAGCAGCTTAGGCCATAATCAGCCCCAGCATTTT. As protein: CASSLGHNQPQHF.

V is TRBV10-2 and J is TRBJ2-1; TRBD1 matches 9 bases. This CDR3 has 16 amino acids. CDR1 WSHSY and CDR2 SAAADI come from the germline V gene. The V segment lost 1 base and the J segment 8 bases; nucleotides outside the gene matches: 9. The CDR3 sequence: CASSEWEDRGLHEQFF. CDR3 DNA: TGCGCCAGCAGTGAGTGGGAGGACAGGGGTTTGCATGAGCAGTTCTTC.

The V call is TRBV6-5, the J call TRBJ2-7; 7 nucleotides match TRBD1. The CDR3 has 15 amino acids. CDR1 and CDR2 (germline): MNHEY, SVGAGI. V lost 2 bases, J lost 2 bases, and 6 bases stayed unmatched. Here the CDR3 reads CASSYDRARTYEQYF. CDR3 coding DNA: TGTGCCAGCAGTTACGACAGGGCCCGGACCTACGAGCAGTACTTC.

The V and J genes are TRBV18 and TRBJ2-2; 7 positions match TRBD1. In germline, CDR1 is KGHSH, CDR2 LQKENI. This CDR3 is 16 amino acids long. V lost 1 base, J lost 3 bases, and 5 bases stayed unmatched. Written as DNA, the CDR3 is TGTGCCAGCTCACCACAACAGGGGACGTACACCGGGGAGCTGTTTTTT. It specifies CASSPQQGTYTGELFF.

The chain joins TRBV6-1 to TRBJ2-5, with no clear D. V was cut by 9 bases and J by 5 bases, with 16 bases left in between. Germline lookup yields CDR1 MNHNS and CDR2 SASEGT. The CDR3 runs 13 residues. In DNA, the CDR3 is TGTGCCAGGGCCCTGGAACCTGGGGAGACCCAGTACTTC. It specifies CARALEPGETQYF.

CDR3: CASSLQAQPNNEQFF. In DNA form, the CDR3 reads TGCGCCAGCAGCTTGCAAGCGCAGCCTAACAATGAGCAGTTCTTC. The chain combines TRBV5-1 with TRBJ2-1; no reliable D call. Looked up from germline, CDR1 is SGHRS and CDR2 is YFSETQ. Trimming took off 1 base at V and 5 bases at J, with 13 bases between the two ends. The CDR3 loop spans 15 amino acids.

The genes are TRBV5-4 and TRBJ2-5; 9 bases align to TRBD1. In germline, CDR1 is SGHNT, CDR2 YYREEE (reference sequence). The J segment lost 3 bases and the V segment lost 4 bases, leaving 10 bases of the junction unmatched. The CDR3 extends over 16 amino acids. This CDR3 is CASSRAFRDREETQYF. CDR3 nucleotide sequence: TGTGCCAGCAGCCGGGCTTTCCGGGACAGGGAAGAGACCCAGTACTTC.

Written as DNA, the CDR3 is TGTGCCAGCAGCAAAGGAATGAGGGGACAGCCTACCTCCTACGAGCAGTACTTC. Protein: CASSKGMRGQPTSYEQYF. This sequence joins TRBV21-1 and TRBJ2-7; the D call of TRBD1 is as the table states it, not checked on the DNA. TRBV21-1 is classified as a pseudogene. This CDR3 has 18 residues.

Concerning this clone itself: Germline and junction disagree at one end, which may indicate a read error. The gene calls are TRBV6-1 and TRBJ2-3, with 10 nucleotides matching TRBD2. The CDR3 runs to 15 residues. Germline V gives CDR1 MNHNS, CDR2 SASEGT. In nucleotides, the CDR3 is TGTGCCAGCAGAGAAGCGGGGGGGGGCACAGATACGCAGTATTTT. Its translation: CASREAGGGTDTQYF.

This clone came up a few times. This sequence joins TRBV18 and TRBJ1-2, with TRBD1 as a possible D gene (5 bases). Germline loops: CDR1 KGHSH, CDR2 LQKENI. Trimming left V 6 bases short and J 3 bases short, with 17 bases between. The length of the CDR3 is 15 residues. The DNA for the CDR3 is TGTGCCAGCTCCCTGGGCGTGGACACCGACTATGGCTACACCTTC. The encoded protein is CASSLGVDTDYGYTF.

Of note for this clone: The junction differs from germline at one of its ends, possibly a read error. The V gene is TRBV6-5, the J gene TRBJ2-1, with no clear D. The CDR3 runs 12 residues. The germline V gene has CDR1 MNHEY and CDR2 SVGAGI. CDR3 residues: CASSDSTGEQFF. CDR3 in DNA: TGTGCCAGCAGTGACTCGACCGGTGAGCAGTTCTTC.

This clone has only a few counts. V gene TRBV6-5 combines with J gene TRBJ2-7; weak D call: TRBD1 (6 bases). The germline V gene has CDR1 MNHEY and CDR2 SVGAGI. V was cut by 0 bases and J by 3 bases, with 12 bases left in between. This CDR3 contains 15 residues. The CDR3 DNA is TGTGCCAGCAGTTACTCGTTACAGGGCGTCTACGAGCAGTACTTC. Encoded protein: CASSYSLQGVYEQYF.

J is TRBJ1-2 and V is TRBV11-2; TRBD1 might be the D (5 bases). The germline CDR1 and CDR2 sequences are SGHAT and FQNNGV. Trimming stripped 2 bases from V and 8 bases from J, with 21 bases between. The CDR3 is 16 residues long. CDR3 in DNA: TGTGCCAGCAGCTTATACCCCATGTCGGGGGGGATCGGCTACACCTTC. Its protein is CASSLYPMSGGIGYTF.